The clone carrying this T cell receptor (beta chain) showed up just a few times. Its antigen is still unknown. The eight patients with RAG deficiency had SCID (one), Omenn syndrome (two), or CID/atypical SCID (five). This sample was included in a study of regulatory and conventional T cells in RAG deficiency. Trimming left V 0 bases short and J 0 bases short, with 5 bases between. This CDR3 is built from 14 residues. Germline V gene lookup returns CDR1 SGDLS and CDR2 YYNGEE. Assay used: immunoSEQ multiplex PCR; TCRdb lists only in-frame clones, some missing. Found here are about a thousand clones, around 80% of them singletons; the top ten hold 15% to 20%. Study findings and constraints: Omenn CD25-high CD127-low cells may be activated cells, not true Tregs. Patient subsets had shorter CDR3s; Omenn Treg-Tconv overlap exceeded 80%. Treg unique TCR beta sequences were approximately 100-fold fewer in Omenn syndrome and CID/AS patients than controls.

This sequence was found in a human donor with RAG deficiency presenting as severe combined immunodeficiency. The sequenced sample consisted of CD8+ T cells sorted from blood. This chain joins TRBV9 and TRBJ2-3; D remains ambiguous. CDR3 region: CASSVEGSTDTQYF. The CDR3 DNA follows: TGTGCCAGCAGCGTAGAGGGTAGCACAGATACGCAGTATTTT.